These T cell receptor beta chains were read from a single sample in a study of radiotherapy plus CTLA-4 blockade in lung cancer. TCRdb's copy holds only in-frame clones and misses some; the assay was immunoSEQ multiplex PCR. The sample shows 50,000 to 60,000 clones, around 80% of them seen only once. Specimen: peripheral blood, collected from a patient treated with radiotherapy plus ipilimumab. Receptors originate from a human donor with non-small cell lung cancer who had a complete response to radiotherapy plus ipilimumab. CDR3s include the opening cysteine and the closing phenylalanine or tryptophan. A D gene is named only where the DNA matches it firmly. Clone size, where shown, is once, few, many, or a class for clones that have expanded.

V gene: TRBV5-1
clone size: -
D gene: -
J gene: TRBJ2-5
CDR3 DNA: TGCGCCAGCAGCTTAGCGGTAAGACAAGAGACCCAGTACTTC
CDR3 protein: CASSLAVRQETQYF

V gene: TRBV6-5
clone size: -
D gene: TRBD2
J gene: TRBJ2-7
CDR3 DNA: TGTGCCAGCAGTACCTCCGGGACTAGCGGATACGAGCAGTACTTC
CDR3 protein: CASSTSGTSGYEQYF

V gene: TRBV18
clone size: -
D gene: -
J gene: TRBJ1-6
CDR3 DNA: TGTGCCAGCTCACCAAGGCGGAGTAATTCACCCCTCCACTTT
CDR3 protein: CASSPRRSNSPLHF

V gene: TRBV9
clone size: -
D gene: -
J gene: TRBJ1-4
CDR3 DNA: TGTGCCAGCAGCCTCCCGGGGGGTTCTGAAAAACTGTTTTTT
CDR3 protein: CASSLPGGSEKLFF

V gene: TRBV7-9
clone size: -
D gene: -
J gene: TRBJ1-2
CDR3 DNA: TGTGCCAGCAGCGGCGCTGGGGGCGGGTATGGCTACACCTTC
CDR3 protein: CASSGAGGGYGYTF

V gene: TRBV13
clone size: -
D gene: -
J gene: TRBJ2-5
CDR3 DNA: TGTGCCAGCAGCTTGCGGGGTTTGACGGAGACCCAGTACTTC
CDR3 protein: CASSLRGLTETQYF

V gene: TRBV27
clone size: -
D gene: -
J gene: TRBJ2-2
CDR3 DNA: TGTGCCAGCAGGAAACAGGCGAACACCGGGGAGCTGTTTTTT
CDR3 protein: CASRKQANTGELFF

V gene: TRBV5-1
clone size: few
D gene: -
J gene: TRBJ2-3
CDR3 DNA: TGCGCCAGCAGCTCCCTTGGGGAAGCGGGCCCCTTCACAGATACGCAGTATTTT
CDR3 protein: CASSSLGEAGPFTDTQYF

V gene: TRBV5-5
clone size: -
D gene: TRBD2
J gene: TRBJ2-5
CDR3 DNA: TGTGCCAGCAGCAATAAGAGCGGGGGTGGGGAGACCCAGTACTTC
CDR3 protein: CASSNKSGGGETQYF

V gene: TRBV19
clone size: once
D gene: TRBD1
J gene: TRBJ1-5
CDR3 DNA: TGTGCCAGTAGCTACAGGGGTCTGGGACAGCCCCAGCATTTT
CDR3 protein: CASSYRGLGQPQHF

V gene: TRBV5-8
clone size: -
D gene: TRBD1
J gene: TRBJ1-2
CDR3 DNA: TGTGCCAGCACCCCCCTGTCGGGACAGGGGTCTTTTGGCTACACCTTC
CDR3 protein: CASTPLSGQGSFGYTF

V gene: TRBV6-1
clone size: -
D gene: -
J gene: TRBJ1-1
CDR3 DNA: TGTGCCAGCACCTCCGGGGGTTGGAACACTGAAGCTTTCTTT
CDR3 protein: CASTSGGWNTEAFF

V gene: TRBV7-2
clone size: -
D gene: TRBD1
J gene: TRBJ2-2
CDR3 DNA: TGTGCCAGCACCGGACAGGGCGCAACCGGGGAGCTGTTTTTT
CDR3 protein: CASTGQGATGELFF

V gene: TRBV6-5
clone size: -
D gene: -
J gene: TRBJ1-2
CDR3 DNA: TGTGCCAGCAGCCCAAGAAGGGTGGGAGTTGGTGGCTACACCTTC
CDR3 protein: CASSPRRVGVGGYTF

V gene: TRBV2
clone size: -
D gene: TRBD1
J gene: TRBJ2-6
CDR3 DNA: TGTGCCAGCGTACAGGGGACTGGGGCCAACGTCCTGACTTTC
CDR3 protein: CASVQGTGANVLTF

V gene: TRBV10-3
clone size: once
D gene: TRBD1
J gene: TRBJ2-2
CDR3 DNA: TGTGCCATCAGTGGGACAGGGAACACCGGGGAGCTGTTTTTT
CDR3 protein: CAISGTGNTGELFF

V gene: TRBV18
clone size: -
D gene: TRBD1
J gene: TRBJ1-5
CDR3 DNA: TGTGCCAGCTCACGGGACAGGGGGCTGGGGCAGCCCCAGCATTTT
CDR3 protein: CASSRDRGLGQPQHF

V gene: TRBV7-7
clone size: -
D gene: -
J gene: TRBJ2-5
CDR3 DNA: TGTGCTAGCAGCTACCAGTTGATGTCGGAGACCCAGTACTTC
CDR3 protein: CASSYQLMSETQYF

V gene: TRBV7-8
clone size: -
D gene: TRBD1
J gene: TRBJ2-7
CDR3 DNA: TGTGCCAGCAGCGGATACAGGGGAGAGCAGTACTTC
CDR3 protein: CASSGYRGEQYF

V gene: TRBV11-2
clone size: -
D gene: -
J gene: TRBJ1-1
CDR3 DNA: TGTGCCAGCAGCTTAGGAGGAACACTGGCTGAAGCTTTCTTT
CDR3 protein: CASSLGGTLAEAFF

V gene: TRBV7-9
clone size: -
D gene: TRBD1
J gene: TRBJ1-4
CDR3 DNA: TGTGCCAGCAGCTCCGGGACAGGGGCAACTAATGAAAAACTGTTTTTT
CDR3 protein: CASSSGTGATNEKLFF

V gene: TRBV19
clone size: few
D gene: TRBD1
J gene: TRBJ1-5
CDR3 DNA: TGTGCCAGTAGTAGGGACAGGAATCAGCCCCAGCATTTT
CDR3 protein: CASSRDRNQPQHF

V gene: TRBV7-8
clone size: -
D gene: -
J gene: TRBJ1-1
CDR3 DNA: TGTGCCAGCAGCTTAATGTGGGGGGGTTCTGAAGCTTTCTTT
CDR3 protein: CASSLMWGGSEAFF

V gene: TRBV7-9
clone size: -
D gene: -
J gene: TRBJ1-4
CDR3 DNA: TGTGCCAGCACCCCCCAAGGGACACATGATGAAAAACTGTTTTTT
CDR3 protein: CASTPQGTHDEKLFF

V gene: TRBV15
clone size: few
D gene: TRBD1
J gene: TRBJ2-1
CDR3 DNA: TGTGCCACCCGCCGGGACAGGGGGAACAATGAGCAGTTCTTC
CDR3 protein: CATRRDRGNNEQFF

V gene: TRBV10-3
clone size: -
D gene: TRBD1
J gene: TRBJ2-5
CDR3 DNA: TGTGCCATCAGTGAGACAAACAGGGGGCGAGGGGGAGAGACCCAGTACTTC
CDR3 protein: CAISETNRGRGGETQYF

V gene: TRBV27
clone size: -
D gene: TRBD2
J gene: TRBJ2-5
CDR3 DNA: TGTGCCAGCAGTTCCCGGGGCGGGGGGAGTCAAGAGGCCCAGTACTTC
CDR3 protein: CASSSRGGGSQEAQYF

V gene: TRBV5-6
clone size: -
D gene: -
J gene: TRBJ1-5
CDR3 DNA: TGTGCCAGCAGCAGAGTAGACAGCGACAATCAGCCCCAGCATTTT
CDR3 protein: CASSRVDSDNQPQHF

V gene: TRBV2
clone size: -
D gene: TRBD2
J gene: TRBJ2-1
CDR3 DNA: TGTGCCAGCCGACTTTTAGCGGGAGTCTTGAGCAATGAGCAGTTCTTC
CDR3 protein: CASRLLAGVLSNEQFF

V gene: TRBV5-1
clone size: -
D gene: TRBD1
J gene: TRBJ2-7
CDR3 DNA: TGCGCCAGCAGCCTCCGGACAGGGACCTACGAGCAGTACTTC
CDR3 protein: CASSLRTGTYEQYF

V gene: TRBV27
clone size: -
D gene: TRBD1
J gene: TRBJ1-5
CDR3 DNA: TGTGCCAGCCAGGGGGCGGGGGATCAGCCCCAGCATTTT
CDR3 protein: CASQGAGDQPQHF

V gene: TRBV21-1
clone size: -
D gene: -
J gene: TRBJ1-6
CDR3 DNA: TGTGCCAGCAGTGAACCTCGGGACAGGGGAAAAAGCTCCTATAATTCACCCCTCCACTTT
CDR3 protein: CASSEPRDRGKSSYNSPLHF

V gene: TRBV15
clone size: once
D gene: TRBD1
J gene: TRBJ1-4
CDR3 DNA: TGTGCCACCAGCAGAGCTACAGGGGCTAATGAAAAACTGTTTTTT
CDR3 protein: CATSRATGANEKLFF

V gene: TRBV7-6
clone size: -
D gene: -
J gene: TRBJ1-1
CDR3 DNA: TGTGCCAGCAGCCAGGTGAGGAACACTGAAGCTTTCTTT
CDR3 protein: CASSQVRNTEAFF

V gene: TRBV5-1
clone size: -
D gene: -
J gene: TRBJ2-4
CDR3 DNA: TGCGCCAGCAGCTTGGAGGGGGGGTGGGAAAACATTCAGTACTTC
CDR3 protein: CASSLEGGWENIQYF

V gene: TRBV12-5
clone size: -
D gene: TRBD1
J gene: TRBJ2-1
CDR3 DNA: TGTGCTAGTGGTCCAGACAGGGTCTCCTACAATGAGCAGTTCTTC
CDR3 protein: CASGPDRVSYNEQFF

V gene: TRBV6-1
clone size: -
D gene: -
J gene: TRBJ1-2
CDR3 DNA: TGTGCCAGCACGACAGCTGATGACTATGGCTACACCTTC
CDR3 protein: CASTTADDYGYTF

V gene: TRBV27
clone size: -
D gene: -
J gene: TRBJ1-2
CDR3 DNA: TGTGCCAGCAGGTCCAGAGGGCTCCGGTATGGCTACACCTTC
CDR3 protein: CASRSRGLRYGYTF

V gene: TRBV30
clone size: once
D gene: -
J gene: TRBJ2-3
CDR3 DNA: TGTGCCTGGAGAGCCGTCACAGATACGCAGTATTTT
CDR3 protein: CAWRAVTDTQYF

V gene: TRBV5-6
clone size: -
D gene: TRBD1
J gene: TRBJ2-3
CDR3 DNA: TGTGCCAGCAGCCCCGTGAGACAGGGGGCGTCTGATACGCAGTATTTT
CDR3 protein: CASSPVRQGASDTQYF

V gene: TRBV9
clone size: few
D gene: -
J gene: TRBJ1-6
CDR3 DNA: TGTGCCAGCAGCGTAGGCCCTAACGGGGATTTTTCACCCCTCCACTTT
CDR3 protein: CASSVGPNGDFSPLHF